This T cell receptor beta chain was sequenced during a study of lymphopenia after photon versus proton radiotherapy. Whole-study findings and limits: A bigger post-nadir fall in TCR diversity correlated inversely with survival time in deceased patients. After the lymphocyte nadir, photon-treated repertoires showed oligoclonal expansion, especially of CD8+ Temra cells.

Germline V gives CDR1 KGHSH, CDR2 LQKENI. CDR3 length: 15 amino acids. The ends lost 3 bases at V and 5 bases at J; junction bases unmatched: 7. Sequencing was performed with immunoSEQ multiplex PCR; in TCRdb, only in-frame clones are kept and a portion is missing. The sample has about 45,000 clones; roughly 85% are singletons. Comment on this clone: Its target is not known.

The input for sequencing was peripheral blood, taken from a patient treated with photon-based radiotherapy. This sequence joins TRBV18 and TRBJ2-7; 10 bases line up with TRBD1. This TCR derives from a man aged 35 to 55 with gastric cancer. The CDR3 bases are TGTGCCAGCTCACCGCTCCCGGGACAGGGGAACGAGCAGTACTTC. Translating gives CASSPLPGQGNEQYF.